These 16 T cell receptor beta chains came from one sample sequenced in a study of T cell responses to AZD1222 COVID-19 vaccine. Libraries were prepared by immunoSEQ multiplex PCR; TCRdb keeps only in-frame clonotypes and omits some of them. Found here are 65,000 to 70,000 clones, about three quarters of them singletons; the top ten hold roughly 12%. The material was peripheral blood, obtained on day 0 of AZD1222 vaccination. The receptors originated from an adult in good health.

The CDR3 nucleotides are TGCGCCAGCAGCCCGGTCGGGTTACGGCGGGGGATCTACAATGAGCAGTTCTTC. Translated: CASSPVGLRRGIYNEQFF. The gene calls are TRBV4-1 and TRBJ2-1; 7 bases line up with TRBD2. The germline gives CDR1 MGHRA, CDR2 YSYEKL. This CDR3 region has 18 residues. The V gene end was trimmed by 4 bases and the J gene end by 3 bases; junction bases not matched to a gene: 15.

This clone was seen a handful of times. The CDR3 bases are TGTGCCAGCAGCCCAGGACTAGAGGTCGACGAGCAGTACTTC. This gives the protein CASSPGLEVDEQYF. The rearrangement joins TRBV9 to TRBJ2-7, with 7 bases that match TRBD2. The CDR3 is made up of 14 amino acids. CDR1 is SGDLS and CDR2 is YYNGEE in the germline V gene. With 4 bases clipped from V and 5 bases from J, the junction kept 9 bases outside the gene matches.

This clone was counted once. This sequence joins TRBV24-1 and TRBJ2-3; no definite D call. V lost 1 base, J lost 0 bases, and 7 bases lay in between. This CDR3 has 15 residues. Germline CDR1 and CDR2: KGHDR and SFDVKD. The CDR3, as DNA: TGTGCCACCAGTGATTTAGTTGGGAGCACAGATACGCAGTATTTT. This sequence encodes CATSDLVGSTDTQYF.

J is TRBJ1-2 and V is TRBV6-2 or TRBV6-3; a weak D match, TRBD1 (5 bases). From germline, CDR1 is MNHEY and CDR2 SVGEGT. The CDR3 is 12 amino acids. Deletions cut 2 bases from V and 5 bases from J, with 6 bases between. CDR3 sequence (DNA): TGTGCCAGCAGTTACGGGGGATATGGCTACACCTTC. It codes for CASSYGGYGYTF.

This chain joins TRBV19 and TRBJ2-5; TRBD1 matches at 10 bases. Germline V gives CDR1 LNHDA, CDR2 SQIVND (reference sequence). CDR3 size: 16 residues. Trimming at V came to 3 bases and at J to 3 bases, leaving 7 bases not matched to a gene. The CDR3 sequence is CASSIFPGQGKETQYF. DNA for the CDR3: TGTGCCAGTAGTATTTTCCCGGGACAGGGGAAAGAGACCCAGTACTTC. The full variable domain, with the rest looked up from reference TRBV19 and TRBJ2-5, is DGGITQSPKYLFRKEGQNVTLSCEQNLNHDAMYWYRQDPGQGLRLIYYSQIVNDFQKGDIAEGYSVSREKKESFPLTVTSAQKNPTAFYLCASSIFPGQGKETQYFGPGTRLLVL.

The V gene is TRBV7-2, the J gene TRBJ2-7; D is ambiguous. The CDR3 runs 14 residues. Trimming took 1 base from V and 3 from J, leaving 10 bases between them. Germline CDR1 and CDR2: SGHTA and FQGNSA. This CDR3 is CASSLGQVVYEQYF. The CDR3 nucleotides are TGTGCCAGCAGCTTAGGTCAGGTGGTCTACGAGCAGTACTTC.

V and J are TRBV3-1 (or the pseudogene TRBV3-2) and TRBJ1-2; D uncertain. V shed 3 bases and J shed 3 bases, with 20 bases lying between them. Per germline, CDR1 LGHDT and CDR2 YNNKEL (reference sequence). The CDR3 totals 17 residues. CDR3: CASSHKDAQVLHYGYTF. The CDR3 coding sequence is TGTGCCAGCAGCCATAAAGATGCGCAGGTGCTCCACTATGGCTACACCTTC.

The chain uses TRBV29-1 and TRBJ2-7; TRBD1 aligns across 8 bases. Germline values: CDR1 SQVTM, CDR2 ANQGSEA. The V gene end was trimmed by 2 bases and the J gene end by 7 bases; junction bases not matched to a gene: 10. This CDR3 is built from 14 residues. The CDR3 spells CSVELGQGVREQYF. The CDR3 nucleotides are TGCAGCGTTGAACTCGGACAGGGCGTTCGGGAGCAGTACTTC.

The rearrangement joins TRBV4-1 to TRBJ1-1; D not certain. V was cut by 3 bases and J by 7 bases, with 21 bases left in between. There are 16 residues in the CDR3. In germline, CDR1 is MGHRA, CDR2 YSYEKL. The CDR3 region is CASSQTLRQAHFEAFF. CDR3 sequence (DNA): TGCGCCAGCAGCCAGACTTTGCGACAAGCCCATTTTGAAGCTTTCTTT.

This clone was detected only once. This CDR3 reads CASSTPRNTIYF. The CDR3 DNA follows: TGTGCCAGCAGTACCCCTAGAAACACCATATATTTT. This sequence joins TRBV28 and TRBJ1-3; D not certain. The ends were cut back, 5 bases at V and 5 bases at J, with 7 bases in the middle. Per germline, CDR1 MDHEN and CDR2 SYDVKM. The CDR3 runs to 12 residues.

This clone was counted a single time. This chain connects TRBV6-5 to TRBJ1-6; 7 nucleotides align to TRBD1. The CDR3 contains 13 residues. Germline V gene data show CDR1 as MNHEY and CDR2 as SVGAGI. V lost 6 bases to trimming and J lost 13 bases; unmatched junction nucleotides: 9. For the CDR3, the DNA is TGTGCCAGCAGGTTTCGAACGACAGGGCCCCTCCACTTT. Its translation is CASRFRTTGPLHF.

The J gene is TRBJ2-1, the V gene TRBV9; 9 bases are shared with TRBD2. This CDR3 region has 16 residues. Germline CDR1 SGDLS, CDR2 YYNGEE. V trimming: 4 bases; J trimming: 4 bases; junction bases outside the gene matches: 9. The CDR3 DNA sequence: TGTGCCAGCAGCCCGGACGCGGGGGGGTTATACAATGAGCAGTTCTTC. It specifies CASSPDAGGLYNEQFF. The entire variable domain, with the rest obtained from reference TRBV9 and TRBJ2-1, is as follows: DSGVTQTPKHLITATGQRVTLRCSPRSGDLSVYWYQQSLDQGLQFLIQYYNGEERAKGNILERFSAQQFPDLHSELNLSSLELGDSALYFCASSPDAGGLYNEQFFGPGTRLTVL.

This rearrangement joins TRBV27 to TRBJ1-1; D is perhaps TRBD1 (6 bases). Deletions cut 2 bases from V and 7 bases from J, with 17 bases between. This CDR3 has 15 residues. Germline assignment: CDR1 MNHEY and CDR2 SMNVEV (reference sequence). CDR3 sequence (DNA): TGTGCCAGCAGTTTAGGGTTTGGTCTCAGGGGTGAAGCTTTCTTT. Amino acids: CASSLGFGLRGEAFF.

Only a few counts were recorded for this clone. V and J are TRBV27 and TRBJ1-5, with 8 bases fitting TRBD1. This CDR3 is built from 15 residues. The V gene's germline CDR1 is MNHEY and CDR2 SMNVEV (reference sequence). Germline trimming cut 7 bases from V and 4 bases from J; bases unmatched to any gene: 9. The CDR3, as DNA: TGTGCCAGCACTCCAGGGGGCAGCACTAATCAGCCCCAGCATTTT. Translation gives CASTPGGSTNQPQHF.

The chain employs TRBV16 and TRBJ2-1; D is tentatively TRBD1 or TRBD2 (7 bases each). Germline loops: CDR1 KGHSY, CDR2 FQNENV. The CDR3 spans 15 residues. Trimming removed 4 bases at V and 5 bases at J, with 15 bases between. The CDR3 is CASSPRGRGNNEQFF. CDR3 DNA: TGTGCCAGCAGCCCTAGGGGGCGGGGGAACAATGAGCAGTTCTTC.

The chain employs TRBV7-9 and TRBJ2-7; tentatively, D is TRBD1 (5 bases). V was shortened by 3 bases and J by 3 bases, with 12 bases between the two germline ends. The germline V gene has CDR1 SEHNR and CDR2 FQNEAQ (reference sequence). This CDR3 region has 14 residues. The CDR3 DNA is TGTGCCAGCAGCTTGGGGCGTTGGGACTACGAGCAGTACTTC. This codes for CASSLGRWDYEQYF.